The clone carrying this T cell receptor (beta chain) has just a few counts. Its antigen remains unidentified. Sorted populations were all over 95% pure. The germline V gene has CDR1 ENHRY and CDR2 SYGVKD. The CDR3 contains 13 residues. V was clipped by 6 bases and J by 12 bases, with 20 bases between them. These data come from a study of beta chain features in type 1 diabetes. cDNA synthesis used the whole RNA isolate, giving expressed TCRB sequences. TCRdb's copy holds only in-frame clones and misses some; the assay was immunoSEQ multiplex PCR. The sample has around 340,000 clones, around 9% seen once; the top ten hold 0.95% to 1.1%. Findings and limits, study-wide: For Type 1 diabetes patients, all four CD4+ subsets carried TCRB CDR3s that were moderately but significantly shorter. The naive, central memory and Treg TCRB repertoires of patients appeared to be more similar to one another than those of healthy donors.

This sequence was found in a man between 25 and 39 years old with type 1 diabetes. The sample comprised central memory CD4+ T cells from blood. This chain links TRBV10-3 with TRBJ1-2; a possible D gene is TRBD1 (6 bases). CDR3 amino acids: CAISPSRGIGHTF. CDR3 in DNA: TGTGCCATCAGCCCCTCAAGGGGGATCGGGCACACCTTC.